The 2 T cell receptor beta chains below come from one sample, sequenced in a study of shared clonotypes between healthy human individuals. As defined, naive CD8 cells were CD45RO-negative and positively selected for CCR7, with terminally differentiated effector memory CD45RA+ cells excluded. Here immunoSEQ multiplex PCR was the method, and the copy in TCRdb shows in-frame clones only, minus some. In the table there are about 580,000 clones, about 98% of which are singletons. The sequencing input was naive CD8+ T cells sorted from blood. These receptors came from a man aged 25 to 40 in good health.

This clone came up once. The chain couples TRBV4-1 to TRBJ2-2; perhaps TRBD1 as D (7 bases). Trimming removed 3 bases from V and 4 bases from J, with 12 bases in between. Germline CDR1 is MGHRA and CDR2 is YSYEKL. The CDR3 sequence is 15 residues long. The CDR3 spells CASSHRRGLTGELFF. CDR3 DNA sequence: TGCGCCAGCAGCCACCGGAGGGGGCTCACCGGGGAGCTGTTTTTT.

With respect to this clone: The sample has other DNA sequences that encode this CDR3 too. This chain joins TRBV9 and TRBJ1-3; unclear D gene. Trimming stripped 0 bases from V and 4 bases from J, with 5 bases between. Germline V CDR1 and CDR2: SGDLS, YYNGEE. CDR3 length equals 13 residues. The CDR3 protein is CASSVASGNTIYF. CDR3 DNA sequence: TGTGCCAGCAGCGTAGCTTCAGGAAACACCATATATTTT.